Below, 15 T cell receptor beta chains from the same sample are listed, as sequenced in a study of blood T cells in healthy people across ages. Combining a sample-barcoded 5' primer with a J-beta primer mix, a second PCR ran for about 7 to 12 cycles. From the 5' RACE reads, TCRdb called clonotypes with MiXCR, one entry per CDR3 protein. The sample lists around 1.5 million distinct CDR3 sequences, roughly 64% seen once, with 6.7% in the top ten. The sequenced sample consisted of blood. The source is a man between 18 and 35 years old in good health.

The V gene is TRBV29-1, the J gene TRBJ2-3; the D gene could be TRBD1 or TRBD2 (5 bases each). The CDR3 totals 15 residues. Looked up from germline, CDR1 is SQVTM and CDR2 is ANQGSEA. The V and J ends lost 5 bases and 1 base respectively, with 16 bases between them. DNA of the CDR3: TGCAGCGTTCGGCAGTGGGGGAGCGGCACAGATACGCAGTATTTT. It yields the protein CSVRQWGSGTDTQYF.

The chain has TRBV20-1 and TRBJ2-1, with a possible D match to TRBD2 (6 bases). The length of the CDR3 is 16 residues. Per the germline V gene, CDR1 is DFQATT and CDR2 is SNEGSKA (reference sequence). The V end lost 2 bases, the J end lost 0 bases, and 14 bases lay between the germline ends. The CDR3 here is CSARILGGASYNEQFF. CDR3 bases: TGCAGTGCTAGAATACTGGGCGGGGCCTCCTACAATGAGCAGTTCTTC.

J is TRBJ1-2 and V is TRBV20-1; D is unresolved. The CDR3 is 13 amino acids. Deletions cut 3 bases from V and 2 bases from J, with 10 bases between. Germline loops: CDR1 DFQATT, CDR2 SNEGSKA (reference sequence). Here the CDR3 DNA reads TGCAGTGCTAGGCAGGTAGTCAACTATGGCTACACCTTC. Translated, it gives CSARQVVNYGYTF.

This clonotype has just a few counts. The CDR3 coding sequence is TGTGCCAGCAGCTTACAGCAGGGAGGGGACTACGAGCAGTACTTC. As protein: CASSLQQGGDYEQYF. The chain uses TRBV7-8 and TRBJ2-7; 7 nucleotides match TRBD2. This CDR3 is 15 amino acids long. Germline CDR1 is SGHVS and CDR2 is FQNEAQ. Unmatched junction bases numbered 7, after V lost 2 bases and J lost 3 bases. Using reference TRBV7-8 and TRBJ2-7 for the parts outside the CDR3, the full variable domain is GAGVSQSPRYKVAKRGQDVALRCDPISGHVSLFWYQQALGQGPEFLTYFQNEAQLDKSGLPSDRFFAERPEGSVSTLKIQRTQQEDSAVYLCASSLQQGGDYEQYFGPGTRLTVT.

This clonotype was detected many times. The rearrangement uses TRBV29-1 and TRBJ2-3; D call uncertain. The germline V and J ends were trimmed by 6 bases and 0 bases, with 4 bases remaining between them. Germline values: CDR1 SQVTM, CDR2 ANQGSEA. This CDR3 spans 11 amino acids. In DNA form, the CDR3 reads TGCAGCGTGCGGAGCACAGATACGCAGTATTTT. This encodes CSVRSTDTQYF.

The rearrangement joins TRBV7-2 to TRBJ1-1; D gene unclear. Trimming removed 0 bases at V and 10 bases at J, with 15 bases between. CDR1 is SGHTA, CDR2 FQGNSA, per germline. This CDR3 is 14 amino acids long. CDR3 sequence (DNA): TGTGCCAGCAGCTTAGCCGGTAGGCTAGATGGAGCTTTCTTT. Its translation: CASSLAGRLDGAFF.

This clonotype has just a few counts. This chain links TRBV29-1 with TRBJ2-7; 7 bases map to TRBD2. With 4 bases clipped from V and 3 bases from J, the junction kept 3 bases outside the gene matches. The CDR3 spans 12 residues. Germline V gene data show CDR1 as SQVTM and CDR2 as ANQGSEA. The CDR3 here is CSVGVAGYEQYF. The CDR3 nucleotides read TGCAGCGTTGGGGTAGCGGGCTACGAGCAGTACTTC.

This clonotype has a single count. The chain carries TRBV7-9 and TRBJ1-5, with a possible D match to TRBD1 (6 bases). V lost 1 base and J 0 bases, leaving 22 bases between the germline ends. Per the germline V gene, CDR1 is SEHNR and CDR2 is FQNEAQ (reference sequence). The CDR3 extends over 20 amino acids. For the CDR3, the DNA is TGTGCCAGCAGCTTAGTTCGAGGCAGGGGTCTACCTGATAGCAATCAGCCCCAGCATTTT. Its translation: CASSLVRGRGLPDSNQPQHF.

The V gene is TRBV20-1, the J gene TRBJ2-3; 7 bases line up with TRBD1. The CDR3 covers 15 residues. After removal of 5 bases from V and 0 bases from J, the junction contained 8 bases not matched to a gene. Germline CDR1 reads DFQATT; CDR2 reads SNEGSKA (reference sequence). The CDR3 spells CSAPETGFSTDTQYF. CDR3 nucleotide sequence: TGCAGTGCTCCTGAGACAGGGTTCAGCACAGATACGCAGTATTTT.

Only a few counts were recorded for this clonotype. This rearrangement joins TRBV12-3 or TRBV12-4 to TRBJ2-2; D gene unclear. Trimming removed 6 bases from V and 3 bases from J, with 11 bases in between. This CDR3 comprises 14 residues. The CDR3 DNA reads as TGTGCCAGCAGAGTTACTGAGGACACCGGGGAGCTGTTTTTT. Amino acids: CASRVTEDTGELFF.

The rearrangement joins TRBV30 to TRBJ2-7; 11 positions match TRBD2. Germline lookup yields CDR1 GTSNPN and CDR2 SVGIG (reference sequence). There are 13 residues in the CDR3. The junction had 9 bases not matched to a gene; V was cut back by 8 bases and J by 6 bases. CDR3 bases: TGTGCCGTTAGCGGGAGGGCCATGGGCGAGCAGTACTTC. Translating gives CAVSGRAMGEQYF.

The chain links TRBV6-6 to TRBJ2-7, with D perhaps TRBD2 (5 bases). There are 15 residues in the CDR3. CDR1 is MNHNY and CDR2 is SVGAGI in the germline V gene (reference sequence). V was pared by 5 bases and J by 3 bases, with 17 bases between. CDR3 in amino acids: CASSTDGVPLYEQYF. DNA for the CDR3: TGTGCCAGCAGTACCGACGGGGTCCCCCTCTACGAGCAGTACTTC.

CDR3 in DNA: TGTGCCAGCAGCGGACTAGCTGGGCCCCGCACAGATACGCAGTATTTT. Its protein product is CASSGLAGPRTDTQYF. The chain is built from TRBV9 and TRBJ2-3; 7 nucleotides align to TRBD2. CDR1 is SGDLS, CDR2 YYNGEE, per germline. Trimming at V came to 3 bases and at J to 1 base, leaving 8 bases not matched to a gene. The CDR3 is 16 residues long.

The gene calls are TRBV7-6 and TRBJ2-1, with 9 bases matching TRBD1. This CDR3 has 16 amino acids. Losses at the gene ends were 5 bases for V and 4 bases for J; bases not matched to a gene: 9. Germline V gene data show CDR1 as SGHVS and CDR2 as FNYEAQ. CDR3 loop: CASSIGYGQGYNEQFF. The CDR3 DNA sequence: TGTGCCAGCAGCATAGGGTACGGACAGGGGTACAATGAGCAGTTCTTC.

This clonotype appeared once. The J gene is TRBJ2-1, the V gene TRBV29-1, with TRBD2 identical over 12 bases. The CDR3 runs 14 residues. Per the germline V gene, CDR1 is SQVTM and CDR2 is ANQGSEA. V gave up 5 bases and J gave up 10 bases; unmatched junction bases: 9. The CDR3 reads CSVLPGLAGDEQFF. CDR3 nucleotide sequence: TGCAGCGTTTTACCGGGACTAGCGGGTGACGAGCAGTTCTTC.